This T cell receptor beta chain emerged from a study of CXCR3-negative and CXCR3-positive naive CD8 T cells. Study background: Per-library TRB read counts averaged about 1.5 +/- 0.3 million, adding up to 110 million to 150 million in total. The study, taken as a whole, reports: Within a donor, both naive subsets shared TRBV-TRBJ usage, unlike memory cells. Naive cells positive for CXCR3 carried more hydrophobic TRB CDR3s than CXCR3-negative ones.

In germline, CDR1 is SQVTM, CDR2 ANQGSEA. This CDR3 has 17 amino acids. Preparation of TRB cDNA libraries relied on 5' RACE carrying UMI labels. TCRdb reprocessed the 5' RACE reads and stores each CDR3 protein as one record, lacking DNA. The table gives under 9,000 distinct CDR3 sequences; the top ten clones make up 1.5% to 2% of it. CD8+ T cell subsets were each sorted in triplicate, over 250,000 cells apiece. Points on this clonotype: Its antigen is unknown.

The sequencing sample was made of naive CXCR3- CD8+ T cells from blood. Subset indicated: CD45RO-CCR7+CD27+CD95- naive CD8+ T cells lacking CXCR3 (TNR3-). The chain employs TRBV29-1 and TRBJ2-7; TCRdb's D call of TRBD1 is untestable without DNA. The origin of this receptor is a human donor in good health. Some clones in this sample may be carry-over from other donors' samples. CDR3 amino acids: CSAKDITYGTGGYEQYF.